One sample yielded the 25 T cell receptor beta chains listed below, sequenced in a study of vaccination and CD4 T cells after COVID-19. These receptors' antigens are unknown. Noted treatment: approximately nine-day PBMC culture with coronavirus spike peptide pools or control peptides (ViraFEST assay). Cultured CD4+ T cell DNA underwent sequencing with the Oncomine TCR Beta short-read assay. In TCRdb, the PCR reads were re-called with MiXCR into one record per CDR3 protein. The sample lists roughly 24,000 distinct CDR3 sequences, approximately 59% occurring once. The sample consisted of CD4+ T cells from blood, cultured in vitro. These receptors originate from a human donor who had recovered from COVID-19.

V is TRBV5-1 and J is TRBJ1-1; D unclear. V dropped 0 bases and J dropped 1 base, with 7 bases sitting between them. Germline CDR1 SGHRS, CDR2 YFSETQ. This CDR3 is built from 14 residues. The CDR3 region is CASSLGLGNTEAFF. The CDR3 coding sequence is TGCGCCAGCAGCTTGGGGTTAGGGAACACTGAAGCTTTCTTT.

The chain recombines TRBV7-9 with TRBJ1-1, with D unclear. The ends were cut back, 7 bases at V and 6 bases at J, with 18 bases in the middle. The CDR3 runs 14 residues. From germline, CDR1 is SEHNR and CDR2 FQNEAQ (reference sequence). The CDR3 nucleotides are TGTGCCAGCAACTCTGCTGGTCGGGCAGCTGAAGCTTTCTTT. Its translation: CASNSAGRAAEAFF.

The chain couples TRBV6-2 or TRBV6-3 to TRBJ1-5, with D hard to call. Trimming took off 6 bases at V and 7 bases at J, with 10 bases between the two ends. Germline loops: CDR1 MNHEY, CDR2 SVGEGT. This CDR3 has 12 residues. In DNA form, the CDR3 reads TGTGCCAGCAGCGAGAAGTACCAGCCCCAGCATTTT. The encoded protein is CASSEKYQPQHF.

CDR3 region: CASSTVFGYQETQYF. CDR3 nucleotides: TGTGCCAGCAGCACGGTATTCGGATATCAAGAGACCCAGTACTTC. J is TRBJ2-5 and V is TRBV28; D call uncertain. The germline CDR1 and CDR2 sequences are MDHEN and SYDVKM. The V end lost 6 bases, the J end lost 2 bases, and 16 bases lay between the germline ends. There are 15 residues in the CDR3.

This chain joins TRBV20-1 and TRBJ2-7; 11 nucleotides line up with TRBD1. The V and J ends lost 6 bases and 0 bases, in that order; junction bases with no gene match: 4. CDR1 is DFQATT and CDR2 is SNEGSKA in the germline V gene (reference sequence). CDR3 length: 14 amino acids. CDR3 region: CSASGQGGSYEQYF. CDR3 nucleotide sequence: TGCAGTGCGTCGGGACAGGGGGGCTCCTACGAGCAGTACTTC.

The rearrangement links TRBV6-2 or TRBV6-3 to TRBJ2-7; D remains ambiguous. With 3 bases removed from V and 4 bases from J, the gap between germline ends came to 7 bases. CDR1 is MNHEY, CDR2 SVGEGT, per germline. The CDR3 spans 12 residues. CDR3 amino acids: CASSYSRYEQYF. CDR3 nucleotide sequence: TGTGCCAGCAGTTATAGTAGATACGAGCAGTACTTC.

In its sample, this clonotype was seen a few times. The chain recombines TRBV4-2 with TRBJ2-5, with 11 bases fitting TRBD2. CDR1 LGHNA and CDR2 YNFKEQ come from the germline V gene. The CDR3 runs 18 residues. The V gene end was trimmed by 1 base and the J gene end by 5 bases; junction bases not matched to a gene: 12. The CDR3 sequence: CASSQAGLAGLAGETQYF. The DNA of the CDR3 is TGTGCCAGCAGCCAAGCCGGACTAGCGGGTTTAGCAGGGGAGACCCAGTACTTC.

This clonotype was counted only a few times. This chain joins TRBV20-1 and TRBJ2-2; 8 bases fit TRBD1. Germline values: CDR1 DFQATT, CDR2 SNEGSKA (reference sequence). Losses at the gene ends were 6 bases for V and 1 base for J; bases not matched to a gene: 4. The CDR3 spans 14 residues. CDR3 nucleotides: TGCAGTGCCCGGGACAGGAGGAACACCGGGGAGCTGTTTTTT. It yields the protein CSARDRRNTGELFF.

This clonotype came up a few times. The V call is TRBV24-1, the J call TRBJ1-5; the D gene is possibly TRBD1 (5 bases). CDR3 length: 16 residues. V lost 4 bases and J 1 base, leaving 13 bases between the germline ends. The germline V gene has CDR1 KGHDR and CDR2 SFDVKD. The DNA of the CDR3 is TGTGCCACCAGTGACCGCAGGGATTACAGCAATCAGCCCCAGCATTTT. Residues: CATSDRRDYSNQPQHF.

The sample holds a few counts of this clonotype. The chain is built from TRBV19 and TRBJ1-1; D not resolved. Germline CDR1 LNHDA, CDR2 SQIVND (reference sequence). V gave up 5 bases and J gave up 4 bases, with 20 bases separating them. This CDR3 is 16 amino acids long. The chain's CDR3 is CASSVGYRAGGTEAFF. For the CDR3, the DNA is TGTGCCAGTAGTGTCGGGTATCGTGCAGGCGGCACTGAAGCTTTCTTT. Supplemented by reference TRBV19 and TRBJ1-1, the full variable domain reads DGGITQSPKYLFRKEGQNVTLSCEQNLNHDAMYWYRQDPGQGLRLIYYSQIVNDFQKGDIAEGYSVSREKKESFPLTVTSAQKNPTAFYLCASSVGYRAGGTEAFFGQGTRLTVV.

In its sample, this clonotype was seen once. Written as DNA, the CDR3 is TGTGCCAGTAGTGCCCGACAGCCTCGATCACCCCTCCACTTT. Residues: CASSARQPRSPLHF. The chain recombines TRBV19 with TRBJ1-6, with D perhaps matching TRBD1 (5 bases). The germline V gene encodes CDR1 LNHDA and CDR2 SQIVND (reference sequence). The CDR3 is 14 amino acids. Trimming stripped 5 bases from V and 10 bases from J, with 15 bases between.

This clonotype showed up just a few times. The genes are TRBV7-8 and TRBJ1-1; D is unresolved. CDR1 and CDR2 from the germline V gene are SGHVS and FQNEAQ. The CDR3 sequence is 14 residues long. Trimming took off 4 bases at V and 5 bases at J, with 14 bases between the two ends. CDR3 DNA: TGTGCCAGCAGCTCCCCGGCCCTTAGGACTGAAGCTTTCTTT. This translates into CASSSPALRTEAFF.

The rearrangement uses TRBV19 and TRBJ1-5; D is undetermined. Trimming left V 4 bases short and J 4 bases short, with 8 bases between. The CDR3 runs 13 residues. Germline V gives CDR1 LNHDA, CDR2 SQIVND (reference sequence). For the CDR3, the DNA is TGTGCCAGTAGTACCACTTCGAATCAGCCCCAGCATTTT. Protein: CASSTTSNQPQHF.

The chain joins TRBV7-3 to TRBJ1-6; a possible D gene is TRBD1 (6 bases). Germline V lookup: CDR1 SGHTA, CDR2 FQGTGA. With 5 bases removed from V and 7 bases from J, the gap between germline ends came to 9 bases. The CDR3 contains 13 residues. In DNA, the CDR3 is TGTGCCAGCAGCCAAGGGGGGAATTCACCCCTCCACTTT. Residues: CASSQGGNSPLHF.

V and J are TRBV7-3 and TRBJ1-1; D is unresolved. Trimming cost V 5 bases and J 1 base, with 8 bases left between them. The germline V gene has CDR1 SGHTA and CDR2 FQGTGA. The CDR3 runs to 13 residues. CDR3 region: CASSLQPNTEAFF. The CDR3 nucleotides read TGTGCCAGCAGCCTACAACCGAACACTGAAGCTTTCTTT. Full variable domain (remainder filled in from reference TRBV7-3 and TRBJ1-1): GAGVSQTPSNKVTEKGKYVELRCDPISGHTALYWYRQSLGQGPEFLIYFQGTGAADDSGLPNDRFFAVRPEGSVSTLKIQRTERGDSAVYLCASSLQPNTEAFFGQGTRLTVV.

The V gene is TRBV15, the J gene TRBJ1-3; perhaps TRBD1 as D (5 bases). This CDR3 is built from 15 residues. Germline V CDR1 and CDR2: LNHNV, YYDKDF (reference sequence). V was clipped by 0 bases and J by 4 bases, with 10 bases between them. The CDR3 region is CATSRDQGGGNTIYF. CDR3 nucleotides: TGTGCCACCAGCAGAGATCAGGGAGGGGGAAACACCATATATTTT.

As regards this clonotype: The junction departs from germline at one end; a sequencing error may be responsible. The V call is TRBV4-2, the J call TRBJ1-1; 10 bases align to TRBD1. The germline V gene encodes CDR1 LGHNA and CDR2 YNFKEQ. The CDR3 contains 14 residues. CDR3 sequence (DNA): TGTGCCAGCAGCCAAGGTGGGACAGGGGCGCAAGGGTACTTT. Translation: CASSQGGTGAQGYF.

The chain recombines TRBV6-2 or TRBV6-3 with TRBJ2-5; 8 bases are a match to TRBD2. Trimming cost V 6 bases and J 2 bases; bases outside gene matches: 11. In germline, CDR1 is MNHEY, CDR2 SVGEGT. The CDR3 has 16 residues. CDR3 loop: CASSPGSGASQETQYF. The CDR3 nucleotides are TGTGCCAGCAGCCCGGGTAGCGGGGCCTCGCAAGAGACCCAGTACTTC.

V and J are TRBV19 and TRBJ1-1, with unresolved D. V gave up 4 bases and J gave up 6 bases, with 15 bases separating them. This CDR3 is 14 amino acids long. The germline CDR1 and CDR2 sequences are LNHDA and SQIVND (reference sequence). CDR3 nucleotide sequence: TGTGCCAGTAGTAGTCCCCAGGCCAGATCTGAAGCTTTCTTT. Translated, it gives CASSSPQARSEAFF.

The gene calls are TRBV20-1 and TRBJ2-7; D unresolved. The CDR3 length is 14 residues. Germline V gene sequence: CDR1 DFQATT, CDR2 SNEGSKA (reference sequence). The V end lost 1 base, the J end lost 3 bases, and 13 bases lay between the germline ends. DNA of the CDR3: TGCAGTGCTAGAGTCGACGGTACGGGCTACGAGCAGTACTTC. Amino acids: CSARVDGTGYEQYF.

A remark on this clonotype: At one end, the junction sequence differs from germline, possibly due to a read error. This sequence joins TRBV5-4 and TRBJ1-1; 7 bases are a match to TRBD1. The CDR3 has 15 amino acids. In germline, CDR1 is SGHNT, CDR2 YYREEE (reference sequence). CDR3 protein: CASSAATGVRTEALF. The CDR3 coding sequence is TGTGCCAGCAGCGCCGCAACAGGGGTCCGGACTGAAGCTTTATTT.

V gene TRBV20-1 combines with J gene TRBJ2-5; possible D gene TRBD2, 7 bases. Germline V gene sequence: CDR1 DFQATT, CDR2 SNEGSKA (reference sequence). V was clipped by 3 bases and J by 5 bases, with 19 bases between them. This CDR3 has 15 residues. This CDR3 is CSARGLGGAWETQYF. CDR3 nucleotide sequence: TGCAGTGCTAGGGGACTTGGGGGGGCTTGGGAGACCCAGTACTTC.

The chain combines TRBV7-6 with TRBJ1-6; weak D call: TRBD1 (5 bases). This CDR3 has 15 amino acids. Trimming took off 2 bases at V and 8 bases at J, with 13 bases between the two ends. The germline V gene has CDR1 SGHVS and CDR2 FNYEAQ. For the CDR3, the DNA is TGTGCCAGCAGCTTAAATAGGCAGGGATATTCACCCCTCCACTTT. Translation: CASSLNRQGYSPLHF.

The chain has TRBV11-3 and TRBJ2-7, with TRBD2 as a possible D gene (5 bases). Germline V CDR1 and CDR2: SGHNT, YENEEA. The V end lost 1 base, the J end lost 0 bases, and 13 bases lay between the germline ends. The CDR3 runs 16 residues. The CDR3 is CASSLGIVRASYEQYF. CDR3 bases: TGTGCCAGCAGCTTAGGGATAGTGAGGGCCTCCTACGAGCAGTACTTC.

The gene calls are TRBV12-3 or TRBV12-4 and TRBJ2-2; TRBD2 matches at 11 bases. This CDR3 spans 16 amino acids. Unmatched junction bases numbered 5, after V lost 2 bases and J lost 6 bases. The CDR3 region is CASSLRLAGGPGELFF. The DNA for the CDR3 is TGTGCCAGCAGTTTACGGCTAGCGGGAGGTCCCGGGGAGCTGTTTTTT.